Listed below are T cell receptor beta chains from one sample, sequenced in a study of blood T cell repertoires in COVID-19. TCRdb's copy holds only in-frame clones and misses some; the assay was immunoSEQ multiplex PCR. The sample lists about 69,000 clones, 75% to 95% occurring once. The specimen sequenced was peripheral blood. These receptors originate from an older woman with active COVID-19. The CDR3 runs from the conserved cysteine through the conserved F or W. Each record gives: J gene, clone size, D gene, CDR3 length, V gene, CDR3 protein, CDR3 DNA. D genes are given only for firm matches. Size is omitted from some rows. Given values are once, few, many or a class for expanded clones.

TRBJ2-6	NA	NA	15	TRBV24-1	CATSDGNSGANVLTF	TGTGCCACCAGTGACGGTAACTCTGGGGCCAACGTCCTGACTTTC
TRBJ2-1	NA	TRBD2	15	TRBV5-1	CASSISSSGGHEQFF	TGCGCCAGCAGCATTTCTTCTAGCGGAGGCCATGAGCAGTTCTTC
TRBJ1-5	NA	NA	16	TRBV7-2	CASSSRGPGSNQPQHF	TGTGCCAGCAGCTCACGAGGGCCAGGCAGCAATCAGCCCCAGCATTTT
TRBJ2-2	NA	TRBD2	19	TRBV27	CASSLLPPTSGANTGELFF	TGTGCCAGCAGTTTACTCCCCCCGACTAGCGGCGCGAACACCGGGGAGCTGTTTTTT
TRBJ1-1	NA	TRBD1	14	TRBV7-6	CASSPGQGNTEAFF	TGTGCCAGCAGCCCGGGACAGGGGAACACTGAAGCTTTCTTT
TRBJ1-2	NA	TRBD1	12	TRBV24-1	CATGQAEGGYTF	TGTGCCACGGGACAGGCCGAGGGGGGCTACACCTTC
TRBJ1-1	NA	TRBD1	14	TRBV5-4	CASRWDSSNTEAFF	TGTGCCAGCAGATGGGACAGCAGTAACACTGAAGCTTTCTTT
TRBJ2-3	NA	TRBD2	16	TRBV19	CASSMGGLASTDTQYF	TGTGCCAGTAGTATGGGGGGACTAGCGAGCACAGATACGCAGTATTTT
TRBJ1-1	NA	NA	11	TRBV19	CASSTVAEAFF	TGTGCCAGTAGTACGGTGGCTGAAGCTTTCTTT
TRBJ1-2	NA	NA	15	TRBV5-1	CASSPDGRTPYGYTF	TGCGCCAGCAGCCCTGATGGCAGGACTCCCTATGGCTACACCTTC
TRBJ1-4	few	TRBD1	16	TRBV2	CASVRQGIATNEKLFF	TGTGCCAGCGTCAGACAGGGCATTGCAACTAATGAAAAACTGTTTTTT
TRBJ2-1	NA	NA	13	TRBV24-1	CATGGGLHNEQFF	TGTGCCACCGGGGGGGGGCTGCACAATGAGCAGTTCTTC
TRBJ2-1	NA	TRBD2	15	TRBV9	CASSPIAGGLDEQFF	TGTGCCAGCAGCCCCATAGCGGGAGGGCTAGATGAGCAGTTCTTC
TRBJ1-4	NA	NA	15	TRBV5-1	CASSLLGMKNEKLFF	TGCGCCAGCAGCTTACTCGGTATGAAGAATGAAAAACTGTTTTTT
TRBJ2-7	NA	NA	15	TRBV4-1	CASSQDAGVRYEQYF	TGCGCCAGCAGCCAAGACGCCGGGGTGCGGTACGAGCAGTACTTC
TRBJ2-3	NA	TRBD1	19	TRBV23-1	CASSPKGQGEALFTDTQYF	TGCGCCAGCAGTCCAAAAGGACAGGGGGAGGCGCTTTTCACAGATACGCAGTATTTT
TRBJ1-4	NA	TRBD1	19	TRBV4-1	CASSQTPWTGIATNEKLFF	TGCGCCAGCAGCCAAACCCCGTGGACAGGGATAGCAACTAATGAAAAACTGTTTTTT
TRBJ2-7	NA	NA	13	TRBV5-5	CASSLVTGYEQYF	TGTGCCAGCAGCTTGGTAACAGGCTACGAGCAGTACTTC
TRBJ2-7	once	NA	13	TRBV11-2	CASRRPQSYEQYF	TGTGCCAGCAGACGCCCCCAGTCCTACGAGCAGTACTTC
TRBJ2-7	NA	TRBD1	13	TRBV29-1	CSTRTDRGNKQYF	TGCAGCACCCGTACCGACAGGGGGAATAAGCAGTACTTC
TRBJ1-5	NA	NA	14	TRBV6-1	CASSDSQPGQPQHF	TGTGCCAGCAGTGACAGTCAGCCGGGGCAGCCCCAGCATTTT
TRBJ1-6	NA	NA	15	TRBV28	CASRLASLNSSPLHF	TGTGCCAGCAGGCTAGCCAGCCTTAATTCTTCACCCCTCCACTTT
TRBJ1-1	few	NA	12	TRBV2	CASIGERTEAFF	TGTGCCAGCATAGGAGAGAGAACTGAAGCTTTCTTT
TRBJ2-5	NA	TRBD1	15	TRBV24-1	CATSDAGTGKETQYF	TGTGCCACCAGTGATGCGGGGACAGGGAAAGAGACCCAGTACTTC
TRBJ1-4	NA	NA	14	TRBV3-1/TRBV3-2	CASSRRGGNEKLFF	TGTGCCAGCAGCCGGCGGGGCGGGAACGAAAAACTGTTTTTT
TRBJ2-5	NA	TRBD2	17	TRBV28	CASSSPSGTSGVETQYF	TGTGCCAGCAGTTCCCCTTCCGGGACTAGCGGGGTCGAGACCCAGTACTTC
TRBJ1-1	NA	NA	17	TRBV7-9	CASSSSHGVVITTEAFF	TGTGCCAGCAGCTCATCTCACGGGGTGGTAATTACCACTGAAGCTTTCTTT
TRBJ1-2	medium-sized	TRBD1	15	TRBV5-1	CASSTEQGAVYGYTF	TGCGCCAGCAGCACGGAACAGGGGGCGGTATATGGCTACACCTTC
TRBJ1-4	NA	TRBD1	12	TRBV18	CASSPIQGELFF	TGTGCCAGCTCACCGATACAGGGGGAACTGTTTTTT
TRBJ2-1	once	TRBD2	15	TRBV3-1/TRBV3-2	CASSLRGGVYNEQFF	TGTGCCAGCAGCCTCCGCGGGGGGGTGTACAATGAGCAGTTCTTC
TRBJ2-7	NA	TRBD2	17	TRBV28	CASSPRTFSGRSDEQYF	TGTGCCAGCAGTCCTCGCACCTTCAGCGGGAGAAGCGACGAGCAGTACTTC
TRBJ2-3	NA	TRBD2	15	TRBV20-1	CSASRLAGILDTQYF	TGCAGTGCTAGTCGACTAGCGGGAATCCTGGATACGCAGTATTTT
TRBJ1-5	NA	NA	13	TRBV6-1	CASSDQNYQPQHF	TGTGCCAGCAGTGACCAGAATTATCAGCCCCAGCATTTT
TRBJ1-2	NA	TRBD1	14	TRBV5-1	CASSPGGTGYGYTF	TGCGCCAGCAGCCCAGGGGGCACAGGGTATGGCTACACCTTC
TRBJ2-5	NA	TRBD2	15	TRBV3-1/TRBV3-2	CASSRQPAGGETQYF	TGTGCCAGCAGCCGACAACCAGCGGGGGGCGAGACCCAGTACTTC
TRBJ2-3	NA	TRBD2	16	TRBV14	CASSPWTSASTDTQYF	TGTGCCAGCAGCCCTTGGACTAGCGCGTCCACAGATACGCAGTATTTT
TRBJ2-3	NA	NA	15	TRBV2	CASSEWGGRTDTQYF	TGTGCCAGCAGTGAATGGGGGGGCCGCACAGATACGCAGTATTTT
TRBJ2-1	NA	TRBD2	18	TRBV5-1	CASSLDELAEIPYNEQFF	TGCGCCAGCAGCTTGGACGAACTAGCGGAAATCCCCTACAATGAGCAGTTCTTC
TRBJ2-7	NA	TRBD1	18	TRBV27	CASSRTPPRQGSNYEQYF	TGTGCCAGCAGTCGCACCCCACCGCGACAGGGGAGTAACTACGAGCAGTACTTC
TRBJ1-6	NA	NA	15	TRBV28	CASSASRDNLSPLHF	TGTGCCAGCAGTGCCTCTCGGGACAACTTATCACCCCTCCACTTT
TRBJ2-7	few	TRBD2	12	TRBV6-5	CASSYGSGTTYF	TGTGCCAGCAGTTATGGTAGCGGGACAACGTACTTC
TRBJ1-4	NA	NA	13	TRBV28	CASSPPGWEKLFF	TGTGCCAGCAGTCCGCCAGGTTGGGAAAAACTGTTTTTT
TRBJ2-7	NA	TRBD1	13	TRBV2	CARDREVGYEQYF	TGTGCCAGAGACAGGGAAGTAGGGTACGAGCAGTACTTC
TRBJ2-7	NA	NA	14	TRBV29-1	CSVKPGLTSYEQYF	TGCAGCGTAAAACCGGGACTGACCTCCTACGAGCAGTACTTC
TRBJ2-1	NA	NA	15	TRBV6-5	CASSYSGGKGDEQFF	TGTGCCAGCAGTTACTCTGGCGGGAAGGGCGATGAGCAGTTCTTC
TRBJ1-6	NA	NA	14	TRBV6-6	CASSPQVSNSPLHF	TGTGCCAGCAGTCCACAGGTCTCCAATTCACCCCTCCACTTT
TRBJ2-3	NA	TRBD2	14	TRBV20-1	CSASGGVRLDTQYF	TGCAGTGCTAGTGGGGGGGTGCGGTTAGATACGCAGTATTTT
TRBJ2-1	NA	TRBD2	16	TRBV19	CASSSRPGPGGGEQFF	TGTGCCAGTAGTTCTCGACCGGGACCGGGGGGGGGTGAGCAGTTCTTC
TRBJ2-7	NA	NA	13	TRBV29-1	CSVPVGGPYEQYF	TGCAGCGTCCCGGTGGGGGGACCCTACGAGCAGTACTTC
TRBJ2-5	NA	NA	12	TRBV7-9	CASSIDRKTQYF	TGTGCCAGCAGCATAGATAGAAAGACCCAGTACTTC
TRBJ2-3	once	TRBD1	15	TRBV2	CASSPDRARADTQYF	TGTGCCAGCAGTCCAGACAGGGCGAGGGCAGATACGCAGTATTTT
TRBJ1-5	NA	NA	15	TRBV20-1	CSASGGIAGYQPQHF	TGCAGTGCTAGTGGGGGGATCGCGGGATATCAGCCCCAGCATTTT
TRBJ2-7	NA	TRBD1	17	TRBV6-2/TRBV6-3	CASSYRGLTGGSYEQYF	TGTGCCAGCAGTTACCGGGGGCTGACAGGGGGGTCCTACGAGCAGTACTTC
TRBJ2-1	NA	TRBD2	14	TRBV2	CASRLAGSYNEQFF	TGTGCCAGTAGACTAGCGGGATCGTACAATGAGCAGTTCTTC
TRBJ2-7	NA	NA	18	TRBV5-1	CASSLPLSVGPRDYEQYF	TGCGCCAGCAGCTTGCCTCTATCTGTGGGGCCGCGGGACTACGAGCAGTACTTC
TRBJ2-7	few	TRBD2	15	TRBV5-1	CASSSTSGSSYEQYF	TGCGCCAGCAGCTCGACTAGCGGGAGTTCCTACGAGCAGTACTTC
TRBJ2-7	NA	NA	14	TRBV6-5	CASRATAGTYEQYF	TGTGCCAGCAGGGCCACGGCGGGGACCTACGAGCAGTACTTC
TRBJ2-5	NA	TRBD2	15	TRBV7-2	CASSLSGTSQETQYF	TGTGCCAGCAGCTTAAGCGGGACCTCCCAAGAGACCCAGTACTTC
TRBJ2-3	NA	NA	12	TRBV4-1	CASRQNTDTQYF	TGCGCCAGCAGACAGAACACAGATACGCAGTATTTT